The T cell receptor beta chain under discussion was sequenced for a study of blood T cell repertoires in COVID-19. Looking at the study overall: Sites across the United States, Italy and Spain contributed samples from acute and convalescent COVID-19. In each case, the material was cDNA or gDNA derived from T cells, B-cell-depleted T cells, or PBMCs.

The CDR3 extends over 14 amino acids. Between the trimmed V and J ends, which lost 1 base and 0 bases, there was a span of 7 bases. Germline loops: CDR1 SGHKS, CDR2 YYEKEE (reference sequence). Under the authors' procedure: For nucleated cells, counts were estimated from reference gene primer amplification. Profiling relied on immunoSEQ multiplex PCR, and the TCRdb table lists in-frame clones only, not all of them. D and trimming come from the DNA, and the V and J calls and clone size come from that table. The repertoire holds about 82,000 clones, with around 83% as singletons. The sequence came from a woman aged 55-75 years with acute or convalescent COVID-19. Sequencing was carried out using peripheral blood. The chain links TRBV5-5 to TRBJ1-1, with no clear D. CDR3 in DNA: TGTGCCAGCAGCTTGACAGCAATGAACACTGAAGCTTTCTTT. Translation: CASSLTAMNTEAFF.